The present TCR beta chain was sequenced within a study of T cells expressing NK-cell markers. Study-level background: Sequencing covered eight donors, seven HCMV-seropositive and one seronegative.

TCR beta cDNA was generated via 5'RACE template switching incorporating UMIs. TCRdb processed the 5' RACE reads again and assigns one entry to each CDR3 protein, with no DNA. The clone table shows fewer than 550,000 distinct CDR3 sequences, with the ten largest holding roughly 1.4%. This CDR3 is 16 amino acids long. Per germline, CDR1 SGHNT and CDR2 YENEEA. This TCR derives from a woman aged 45-65 years in good health. The J gene is TRBJ2-1, the V gene TRBV11-3. The sample was blood T cells: a sorted CD56 or NKG2C T cell subset, CD4+ or CD8+ T cells, or bulk PBMC T cells (not recorded which). CDR3 loop: CASTSERRGSYNEQFF.